This T cell receptor beta chain was recovered during a study of blood T cell repertoires in COVID-19. For the study at large: COVID-19 samples collected from the United States, Italy and Spain covered acute and convalescent phases.

Original handling: The assay estimated nucleated cells by amplifying reference gene primers. Data came from immunoSEQ multiplex PCR; TCRdb stores just in-frame clones and leaves some out. The V and J calls and the clone size are those of that table, but D and trimming were determined from the DNA. The table has around 140,000 clones, 75% to 90% seen once; the top ten hold roughly 3.9%. Individuals aged about 18 to 100 years were recruited from 24 US areas. The V gene lost 5 bases and the J gene lost 6 bases, with 16 bases spanning the gap. This CDR3 contains 14 residues. Looked up from germline, CDR1 is SGHDN and CDR2 is FVKESK. This clone was counted only a few times.

This receptor was obtained from a man in his fifties or sixties who had recovered from COVID-19. The material sequenced was PBMCs or T cells enriched from blood (not recorded which). J is TRBJ1-2 and V is TRBV14, with a possible D match to TRBD1 (6 bases). The DNA of the CDR3 is TGTGCCAGCAGCTGGAGCGGGACATTTAATGGCTACACCTTC. It yields the protein CASSWSGTFNGYTF.